This T cell receptor (beta chain) emerged from a study of molecular identifiers for immune sequencing clone quantification. As for this clonotype: The target antigen is unknown. A clone one base away is much larger, so this may be a read error.

Germline CDR1 reads LGHDT; CDR2 reads YNNKEL (reference sequence). This CDR3 has 16 residues. Libraries from naive CD8 cells were generated from approximately 20,000 to 1,000,000 sorted cells (with 10%, 30% or 50% RNA). Notes on the study in general: Clonotypes surpassing 20 RNA copies contained over 97% of effector molecules, versus under 1% in naive cells.

Making the bulk TCR libraries relied on previously described methods and listed TCR primers. TCRdb itself ran the PCR reads through MiXCR, one entry per CDR3 protein. This repertoire shows hundreds of thousands of distinct CDR3 sequences, 15% to 20% found once; its top ten account for under 0.95%. This clonotype was obtained from a human donor in good health. Some libraries in this study had Jurkat cell RNA spiked in. The gene calls are TRBV3-1 and TRBJ1-1; 7 bases are a match to TRBD1. The sequenced sample consisted of naive CD8+ T cells from blood, with Jurkat cell RNA spiked in. Subset meaning: FACS-sorted CD8+CD4-CCR7+CD45RA+ naive T cells. CDR3 sequence: CAGSPHPGQQNTEAFF. For the CDR3, the DNA is TGTGCCGGCAGTCCACACCCGGGACAGCAAAACACTGAAGCTTTCTTT.